This T cell receptor (beta chain) was observed in a study of blood T cell repertoires in COVID-19. For the study at large: From T cells, B-cell-depleted T cells, or PBMCs came the material, which was cDNA or gDNA.

Germline V CDR1 and CDR2: MNHEY, SVGAGI. The CDR3 has 15 residues. Trimming shortened V by 7 bases and J by 9 bases, and 19 bases separated the two germline ends. Clones were sequenced by immunoSEQ multiplex PCR, and TCRdb holds only the in-frame ones, with some missing. The repertoire holds roughly 180,000 clones, with 85% to 90% as singletons. Adults between roughly 18 and 95 years of age took part from about two dozen US areas. Self-reported history from a screening survey and questionnaire set each donor's cohort. Recovered participants had two consecutive negative NP/OP PCR tests, healthcare professional clearance, or symptom resolution.

The genes are TRBV6-5 and TRBJ1-6; D is unresolved. Input material: PBMCs or T cells enriched from blood (not recorded which). The sequence was obtained from a middle-aged man who had recovered from COVID-19. The CDR3 region is CASKRNPPFPSPLHF. For the CDR3, the DNA is TGTGCCAGCAAGCGGAACCCTCCTTTTCCTTCACCCCTCCACTTT.